These 9 T cell receptor beta chains came from one sample sequenced in a study of T cells in Graves' hyperthyroidism and ophthalmopathy. TCR beta CDR3 regions were amplified from RNA. A set of HTBI primers served as the primers for a first-round RT-PCR of the TCR CDR3. MiXCR was run by TCRdb on the multiplex PCR reads, yielding one entry per CDR3 protein. The profile shows hundreds of thousands of distinct CDR3 sequences, 15% to 20% of them singletons. The specimen was blood. The receptors originated from a middle-aged man with Graves' ophthalmopathy.

The chain links TRBV20-1 to TRBJ2-7, with a tentative D call TRBD2 (6 bases). The CDR3 runs to 14 residues. Trimming cost V 3 bases and J 2 bases, with 14 bases left between them. Germline CDR1 reads DFQATT; CDR2 reads SNEGSKA (reference sequence). The CDR3 reads CSARAGRPPYEQYF. CDR3 sequence (DNA): TGCAGTGCTAGGGCTGGGAGGCCACCCTACGAGCAGTACTTC.

This clonotype was detected many times. The genes are TRBV5-1 and TRBJ2-7; D tentatively fits TRBD1 or TRBD2 (6 bases each). V lost 6 bases to trimming and J lost 6 bases, with 22 bases between them. This CDR3 is 15 amino acids long. Germline loops: CDR1 SGHRS, CDR2 YFSETQ. CDR3 coding DNA: TGCGCCAGCACCTCCCTGATACAGGGCGGGGTCGAGCAGTACTTC. Its translation is CASTSLIQGGVEQYF.

This clonotype was counted only a few times. The V call is TRBV5-1, the J call TRBJ2-7, with 10 bases identical to TRBD1. With 4 bases clipped from V and 5 bases from J, the junction kept 9 bases outside the gene matches. The length of the CDR3 is 15 residues. Per the germline V gene, CDR1 is SGHRS and CDR2 is YFSETQ. In DNA form, the CDR3 reads TGCGCCAGCAGCCGAGACGGGACAGGGGTACACGAGCAGTACTTC. The encoded protein is CASSRDGTGVHEQYF.

The rearrangement uses TRBV5-1 and TRBJ1-4, with 7 bases aligning to TRBD1. Per germline, CDR1 SGHRS and CDR2 YFSETQ. V was pared by 4 bases and J by 8 bases, with 5 bases of the junction left unmatched. The CDR3 is 13 amino acids. This chain's CDR3 is CASSARGPEKLFF. The CDR3 DNA reads TGCGCCAGCAGCGCGAGGGGGCCCGAAAAACTGTTTTTT.

V usage is TRBV5-5 and J usage is TRBJ2-7; no clear D. Germline CDR1 and CDR2: SGHKS and YYEKEE (reference sequence). V lost 4 bases to trimming and J lost 1 base, with 15 bases between them. The CDR3 extends over 15 amino acids. The CDR3 bases are TGTGCCAGCAGCGTAGTTGGAGAAGGATCCTACGAGCAGTACTTC. Translation: CASSVVGEGSYEQYF. Looking up the rest from reference TRBV5-5 and TRBJ2-7 gives the full variable domain: DAGVTQSPTHLIKTRGQQVTLRCSPISGHKSVSWYQQVLGQGPQFIFQYYEKEERGRGNFPDRFSARQFPNYSSELNVNALLLGDSALYLCASSVVGEGSYEQYFGPGTRLTVT.

This clonotype was observed many times. The genes are TRBV7-9 and TRBJ2-1; 10 bases agree with TRBD2. The CDR3 extends over 16 amino acids. Germline lookup yields CDR1 SEHNR and CDR2 FQNEAQ (reference sequence). Unmatched junction bases numbered 7, after V lost 2 bases and J lost 6 bases. In DNA, the CDR3 is TGTGCCAGCAGCTTACCAGGGACTAGCGCCTCCAATGAGCAGTTCTTC. Amino acid sequence: CASSLPGTSASNEQFF.

This clonotype was detected only a few times. The chain recombines TRBV6-1 with TRBJ2-1, with D unclear. CDR1 is MNHNS and CDR2 is SASEGT in the germline V gene. The CDR3 extends over 15 amino acids. Trimming shortened V by 2 bases and J by 2 bases, and 10 bases separated the two germline ends. The CDR3 coding sequence is TGTGCCAGCAGTGAAATGTCTTTTGCCTACAATGAGCAGTTCTTC. Protein sequence: CASSEMSFAYNEQFF.

This clonotype was seen repeatedly, ten times or more. This chain joins TRBV2 and TRBJ1-1; no clear D. Between the trimmed V and J ends, which lost 6 bases and 1 base, there was a span of 3 bases. Per the germline V gene, CDR1 is SNHLY and CDR2 is FYNNEI. This CDR3 is 11 amino acids long. CDR3 amino acids: CASRWNTEAFF. In DNA, the CDR3 is TGTGCCAGCAGATGGAACACTGAAGCTTTCTTT.

Ten or more counts support this clonotype. This chain links TRBV18 with TRBJ2-3; D not certain. The length of the CDR3 is 12 residues. CDR1 is KGHSH and CDR2 is LQKENI in the germline V gene. Trimming took off 3 bases at V and 6 bases at J, with 7 bases between the two ends. The CDR3 sequence is CASSPGSDTQYF. As DNA, the CDR3 is TGTGCCAGCTCACCCGGCTCGGATACGCAGTATTTT.